The 31 T cell receptor beta chains below were found in one sample sequenced in a study of T cell repertoires in cytomegalovirus infection. MiXCR was run by TCRdb on the reads, yielding one entry per CDR3 protein. Of roughly 230,000 distinct CDR3 sequences in the sample, roughly 22% were seen once. The material sequenced was CD8+ T cells from PBMCs. The receptors originated from a human donor in good health (CMV status not recorded). Some clones in this sample may be carry-over from other donors' samples.

The chain joins TRBV28 to TRBJ2-3, with D tentatively TRBD1 (5 bases). Trimming left V 4 bases short and J 0 bases short, with 8 bases between. CDR3 size: 14 residues. Germline V lookup: CDR1 MDHEN, CDR2 SYDVKM. The CDR3 reads CASSSRQSTDTQYF. CDR3 DNA sequence: TGTGCCAGCAGTTCCCGACAGAGCACAGATACGCAGTATTTT.

V is TRBV9 and J is TRBJ2-1; D is undetermined. Trimming shortened V by 0 bases and J by 3 bases, and 4 bases separated the two germline ends. Germline values: CDR1 SGDLS, CDR2 YYNGEE. This CDR3 has 13 residues. The CDR3 loop reads CASSVDDYNEQFF. CDR3 nucleotides: TGTGCCAGCAGCGTAGATGACTACAATGAGCAGTTCTTC. Full variable domain (rest looked up from reference TRBV9 and TRBJ2-1): DSGVTQTPKHLITATGQRVTLRCSPRSGDLSVYWYQQSLDQGLQFLIQYYNGEERAKGNILERFSAQQFPDLHSELNLSSLELGDSALYFCASSVDDYNEQFFGPGTRLTVL.

V is TRBV20-1 and J is TRBJ1-2; 11 bases fit TRBD1. Germline V gene sequence: CDR1 DFQATT, CDR2 SNEGSKA (reference sequence). The CDR3 has 19 residues. The trim removed 0 bases at V and 3 bases at J, leaving 15 bases unmatched. The CDR3 loop reads CSAREGDRGVPLTYYGYTF. DNA for the CDR3: TGCAGTGCTAGAGAGGGGGACAGGGGGGTTCCCTTAACTTACTATGGCTACACCTTC.

The chain has TRBV11-2 and TRBJ2-2; D might be TRBD1 (6 bases). Germline CDR1 and CDR2: SGHAT and FQNNGV. With 1 base removed from V and 1 base from J, the gap between germline ends came to 10 bases. The CDR3 has 16 residues. The CDR3 DNA reads as TGTGCCAGCAGCTTAGCGCAGGGGATGAACACCGGGGAGCTGTTTTTT. Its protein is CASSLAQGMNTGELFF.

This clonotype was seen ten or more times. This rearrangement joins TRBV7-2 to TRBJ1-2; 11 bases line up with TRBD1. The CDR3 loop spans 16 amino acids. Germline CDR1 reads SGHTA; CDR2 reads FQGNSA. The V segment lost 4 bases and the J segment 8 bases; nucleotides outside the gene matches: 12. CDR3 in DNA: TGTGCCAGCAGCTGGACAGGGGGCGATATCCTAATCGGCTACACCTTC. Translated: CASSWTGGDILIGYTF.

The rearrangement links TRBV11-2 to TRBJ1-2; tentatively, D is TRBD1 (6 bases). CDR1 is SGHAT, CDR2 FQNNGV, per germline. The CDR3 is 16 amino acids. With 2 bases removed from V and 8 bases from J, the gap between germline ends came to 21 bases. This CDR3 is CASSLREKGGGNGYTF. The CDR3 region has the DNA TGTGCCAGCAGCTTAAGAGAGAAGGGGGGGGGGAACGGCTACACCTTC.

This clonotype turned up a few times. This rearrangement joins TRBV13 to TRBJ2-4, with D possibly TRBD1 on 5 matching bases. CDR3 size: 16 residues. With 0 bases removed from V and 5 bases from J, the gap between germline ends came to 14 bases. The germline V gene has CDR1 PRHDT and CDR2 FYEKMQ (reference sequence). The CDR3 bases are TGTGCCAGCAGCTTAGGCGTCAGGGTGAACCAAAACATTCAGTACTTC. The encoded protein is CASSLGVRVNQNIQYF. Looking up the rest from reference TRBV13 and TRBJ2-4 gives the full variable domain: AAGVIQSPRHLIKEKRETATLKCYPIPRHDTVYWYQQGPGQDPQFLISFYEKMQSDKGSIPDRFSAQQFSDYHSELNMSSLELGDSALYFCASSLGVRVNQNIQYFGAGTRLSVL.

This clonotype is a singleton in its sample. The chain has TRBV29-1 and TRBJ2-2; maybe TRBD2 (6 bases). The V end was cut by 2 bases, the J end by 7 bases, with 11 bases between. CDR3 length equals 13 residues. CDR1 SQVTM and CDR2 ANQGSEA come from the germline V gene. CDR3 sequence: CSVEPGLGGELFF. CDR3 nucleotides: TGCAGCGTTGAACCGGGACTCGGCGGGGAGCTGTTTTTT.

The chain employs TRBV2 and TRBJ2-4; perhaps TRBD1 as D (5 bases). Germline CDR1 reads SNHLY; CDR2 reads FYNNEI. The CDR3 is 17 residues long. Trimming removed 2 bases at V and 0 bases at J, with 14 bases between. The DNA of the CDR3 is TGTGCCAGCAGTGAAAGGGGCCAGATTAGAGCCAAAAACATTCAGTACTTC. Translated: CASSERGQIRAKNIQYF.

The chain combines TRBV2 with TRBJ2-1, with 7 bases that match TRBD1. The CDR3 spans 15 residues. CDR1 SNHLY and CDR2 FYNNEI come from the germline V gene. Trimming removed 7 bases from V and 0 bases from J; junction bases left unmatched: 6. The CDR3 DNA reads as TGTGCCAGCATGACAGGGTACATCTCCTACAATGAGCAGTTCTTC. It codes for CASMTGYISYNEQFF. Full variable domain (outside the CDR3, taken from reference TRBV2 and TRBJ2-1): EPEVTQTPSHQVTQMGQEVILRCVPISNHLYFYWYRQILGQKVEFLVSFYNNEISEKSEIFDDQFSVERPDGSNFTLKIRSTKLEDSAMYFCASMTGYISYNEQFFGPGTRLTVL.

The V and J genes are TRBV5-6 and TRBJ2-6; D call uncertain. Germline V CDR1 and CDR2: SGHDT, YYEEEE. This CDR3 is 15 amino acids long. V lost 4 bases to trimming and J lost 1 base, with 9 bases between them. The CDR3 here is CASSLRWSGANVLTF. The CDR3 DNA is TGTGCCAGCAGCCTGCGGTGGTCTGGGGCCAACGTCCTGACTTTC.

This clonotype occurred a few times. The DNA for the CDR3 is TGTGCCAGCAGCTTCTCATCGGTGCGGGATGAGCAGTTCTTC. This encodes CASSFSSVRDEQFF. The V gene is TRBV7-6, the J gene TRBJ2-1; a weak D match, TRBD2 (5 bases). CDR3 length: 14 amino acids. Deletions cut 3 bases from V and 8 bases from J, with 14 bases between. Germline CDR1 SGHVS, CDR2 FNYEAQ.

The J gene is TRBJ2-7, the V gene TRBV20-1; the match to TRBD1 covers 7 bases. V gave up 1 base and J gave up 5 bases; unmatched junction bases: 8. CDR3 length: 14 amino acids. Per the germline V gene, CDR1 is DFQATT and CDR2 is SNEGSKA (reference sequence). For the CDR3, the DNA is TGCAGTGCTAGAGGTGCTTTCGACAGGGACGAGCAGTACTTC. The encoded protein is CSARGAFDRDEQYF.

This clonotype has at least ten counts. CDR3 bases: TGTGCCAGCAGCTTGATGGGGTATAATTCACCCCTCCACTTT. Translation gives CASSLMGYNSPLHF. The genes are TRBV5-6 and TRBJ1-6, with unresolved D. There are 14 residues in the CDR3. Germline assignment: CDR1 SGHDT and CDR2 YYEEEE. V lost 1 base and J lost 4, with 6 bases in between. Full variable domain (rest looked up from reference TRBV5-6 and TRBJ1-6): DAGVTQSPTHLIKTRGQQVTLRCSPKSGHDTVSWYQQALGQGPQFIFQYYEEEERQRGNFPDRFSGHQFPNYSSELNVNALLLGDSALYLCASSLMGYNSPLHFGNGTRLTVT.

This clonotype was recorded at least ten times. Written as DNA, the CDR3 is TGTGCCAGCAGTTTGCAACGTCTCTCCCGCCTCTACAATGAGCAGTTCTTC. This encodes CASSLQRLSRLYNEQFF. The V gene is TRBV28, the J gene TRBJ2-1; D not resolved. This CDR3 has 17 amino acids. Per the germline V gene, CDR1 is MDHEN and CDR2 is SYDVKM. Trimming removed 3 bases at V and 3 bases at J, with 18 bases between.

This sequence joins TRBV28 and TRBJ2-7; TRBD1 matches at 8 bases. The CDR3 has 13 amino acids. J was trimmed by 4 bases and V by 5 bases; bases with no gene match: 4. Germline V gene data show CDR1 as MDHEN and CDR2 as SYDVKM. CDR3 amino acids: CASSHRGIYEQYF. CDR3 coding DNA: TGTGCCAGCAGTCACAGGGGGATATACGAGCAGTACTTC.

The CDR3 protein is CASSFRADYEQYF. Here the CDR3 DNA reads TGTGCCAGCAGCTTCAGGGCCGATTACGAGCAGTACTTC. V is TRBV7-2 and J is TRBJ2-7; a weak D match, TRBD1 (5 bases). This CDR3 comprises 13 residues. The ends were cut back, 3 bases at V and 4 bases at J, with 10 bases in the middle. Germline V gene lookup returns CDR1 SGHTA and CDR2 FQGNSA.

V is TRBV28 and J is TRBJ2-7; 7 bases align to TRBD1. CDR3 length equals 14 residues. After removal of 6 bases from V and 5 bases from J, the junction contained 10 bases not matched to a gene. Germline V gene lookup returns CDR1 MDHEN and CDR2 SYDVKM. The CDR3 DNA is TGTGCCAGCAGAGATTACAGGGGCAAGGACGAGCAGTACTTC. As protein: CASRDYRGKDEQYF.

This clonotype has a count of ten or more. CDR3 loop: CASGPGLAYEQYF. The CDR3 DNA follows: TGTGCTAGTGGGCCAGGGTTAGCCTACGAGCAGTACTTC. The chain joins TRBV12-5 to TRBJ2-7; TRBD1 is a possible D gene (5 bases). V lost 6 bases to trimming and J lost 2 bases, with 11 bases between them. The CDR3 spans 13 residues. Germline V gene sequence: CDR1 LGHNT, CDR2 FRNRAP.

In this sample, this clonotype turned up a few times. V and J are TRBV15 and TRBJ2-5, with D tentatively TRBD2 (5 bases). CDR3 length: 13 residues. Germline V gene lookup returns CDR1 LNHNV and CDR2 YYDKDF (reference sequence). V lost 4 bases and J 5 bases, leaving 11 bases between the germline ends. The CDR3 here is CATSTTIGETQYF. In DNA, the CDR3 is TGTGCCACCAGCACGACTATCGGGGAGACCCAGTACTTC.

This clonotype was seen only a few times. J is TRBJ1-5 and V is TRBV6-1, with 9 positions matching TRBD1. Germline lookup yields CDR1 MNHNS and CDR2 SASEGT. There are 13 residues in the CDR3. The J segment lost 5 bases and the V segment lost 6 bases, leaving 2 bases of the junction unmatched. In DNA form, the CDR3 reads TGTGCCAGCAGGCGACAGGGGGATCAGCCCCAGCATTTT. Amino acid sequence: CASRRQGDQPQHF.

In its sample, this clonotype was seen a few times. The V and J genes are TRBV27 and TRBJ1-5; possible D gene TRBD1, 5 bases. Germline V gives CDR1 MNHEY, CDR2 SMNVEV (reference sequence). V was trimmed by 2 bases and J by 2 bases, leaving 7 bases between them. CDR3 size: 14 residues. CDR3 sequence reads: CASSLMGGNQPQHF. The CDR3 coding sequence is TGTGCCAGCAGTTTAATGGGGGGCAATCAGCCCCAGCATTTT.

There are many counts of this clonotype. This chain connects TRBV7-8 to TRBJ1-1, with D uncertain. There are 12 residues in the CDR3. The V end lost 4 bases, the J end lost 6 bases, and 9 bases lay between the germline ends. Germline loops: CDR1 SGHVS, CDR2 FQNEAQ. The CDR3 region has the DNA TGTGCCAGCAGCTCCGGTTCCCCTGAAGCTTTCTTT. Its translation: CASSSGSPEAFF.

The table lists this clonotype with many counts. The chain links TRBV9 to TRBJ1-1, with TRBD1 matching over 7 bases. Germline V CDR1 and CDR2: SGDLS, YYNGEE. CDR3 length: 15 amino acids. With 2 bases clipped from V and 4 bases from J, the junction kept 8 bases outside the gene matches. This CDR3 is CASSVSTGAGTEAFF. Written as DNA, the CDR3 is TGTGCCAGCAGCGTTTCCACAGGGGCCGGCACTGAAGCTTTCTTT.

This clonotype was observed at least ten times. V usage is TRBV12-3 or TRBV12-4 and J usage is TRBJ1-1, with D uncertain. The CDR3 contains 11 residues. Deletions cut 4 bases from V and 11 bases from J, with 11 bases between. CDR3 nucleotides: TGTGCCAGCAGTTCGGCTCTGTGGGCTTTCTTT. Translated: CASSSALWAFF.

This clonotype appeared a few times. The V and J genes are TRBV7-9 and TRBJ2-1; D is possibly TRBD1 (6 bases). The germline V and J ends were trimmed by 8 bases and 6 bases, with 20 bases remaining between them. This CDR3 is 15 amino acids long. Germline values: CDR1 SEHNR, CDR2 FQNEAQ (reference sequence). CDR3 sequence (DNA): TGTGCCAGCGGCGTAGGGGGTAGGTTGTTCAATGAGCAGTTCTTC. It translates to CASGVGGRLFNEQFF.

The rearrangement uses TRBV7-6 and TRBJ2-1, with D uncertain. The V and J ends lost 6 bases and 0 bases respectively, with 12 bases between them. The CDR3 has 15 residues. CDR1 is SGHVS, CDR2 FNYEAQ, per germline. The CDR3 DNA reads TGTGCCAGCAGTTTCCGGGTTAGCTCCTACAATGAGCAGTTCTTC. Translation gives CASSFRVSSYNEQFF.

This clonotype showed up just a few times. CDR3: CASSSRGSETQYF. The CDR3 DNA reads TGTGCCAGCAGTTCCCGGGGCTCGGAGACCCAGTACTTC. V and J are TRBV28 and TRBJ2-5; D may be TRBD1 or TRBD2 (5 bases each). The CDR3 has 13 amino acids. Germline V gene sequence: CDR1 MDHEN, CDR2 SYDVKM. Trimming took 4 bases from V and 5 from J, leaving 11 bases between them.

This clonotype was found a few times. The CDR3 DNA sequence: TGTGCCATCAGTGTGGAAGGGGTGTTTCGGGATACGCAGTATTTT. Translated: CAISVEGVFRDTQYF. This chain uses TRBV10-3 with TRBJ2-3; the D gene is possibly TRBD1 (5 bases). Germline V gene lookup returns CDR1 ENHRY and CDR2 SYGVKD. V lost 4 bases to trimming and J lost 6 bases, with 17 bases between them. There are 15 residues in the CDR3.

V is TRBV7-8 and J is TRBJ1-3; tentatively, D is TRBD1 (6 bases). The CDR3 loop spans 16 amino acids. CDR1 and CDR2 (germline): SGHVS, FQNEAQ. V lost 5 bases, J lost 2 bases, and 16 bases lay in between. For the CDR3, the DNA is TGTGCCAGCAGCCAGCCTCAAACAGGGCCTGGAAACACCATATATTTT. Translation: CASSQPQTGPGNTIYF.

V and J are TRBV12-3 or TRBV12-4 and TRBJ2-5; 7 positions agree with TRBD1. CDR3 length equals 13 residues. The J segment lost 5 bases and the V segment lost 6 bases, leaving 6 bases of the junction unmatched. The CDR3 loop reads CASRDKDRETQYF. The DNA of the CDR3 is TGTGCCAGCAGGGATAAGGACAGGGAGACCCAGTACTTC.